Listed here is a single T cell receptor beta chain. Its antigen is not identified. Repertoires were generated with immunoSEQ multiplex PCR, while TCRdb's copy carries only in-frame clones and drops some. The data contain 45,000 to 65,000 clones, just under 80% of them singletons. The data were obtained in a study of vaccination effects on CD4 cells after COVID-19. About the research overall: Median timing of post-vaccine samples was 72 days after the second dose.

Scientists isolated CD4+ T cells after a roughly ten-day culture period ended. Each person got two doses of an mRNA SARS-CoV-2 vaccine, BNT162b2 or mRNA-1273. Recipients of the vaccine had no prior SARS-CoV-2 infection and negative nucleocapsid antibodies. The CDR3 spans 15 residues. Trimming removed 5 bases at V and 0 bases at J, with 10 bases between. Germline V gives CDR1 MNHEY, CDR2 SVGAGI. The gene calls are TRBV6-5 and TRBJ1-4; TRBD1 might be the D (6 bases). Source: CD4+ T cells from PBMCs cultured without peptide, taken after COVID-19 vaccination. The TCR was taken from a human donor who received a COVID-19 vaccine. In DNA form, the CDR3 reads TGTGCCAGCAGTAGGGGACAAACAACTAATGAAAAACTGTTTTTT. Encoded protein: CASSRGQTTNEKLFF.